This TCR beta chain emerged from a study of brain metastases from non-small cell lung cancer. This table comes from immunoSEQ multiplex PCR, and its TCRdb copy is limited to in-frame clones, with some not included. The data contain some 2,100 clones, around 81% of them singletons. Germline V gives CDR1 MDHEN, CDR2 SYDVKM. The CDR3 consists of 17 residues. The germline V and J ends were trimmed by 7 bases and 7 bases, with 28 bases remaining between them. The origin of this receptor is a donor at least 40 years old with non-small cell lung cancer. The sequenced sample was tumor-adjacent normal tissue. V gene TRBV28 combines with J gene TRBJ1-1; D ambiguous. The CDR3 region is CASKLGPLSPLGDEAFF. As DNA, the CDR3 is TGTGCCAGCAAGTTGGGTCCACTCTCCCCGTTGGGTGATGAAGCTTTCTTT.